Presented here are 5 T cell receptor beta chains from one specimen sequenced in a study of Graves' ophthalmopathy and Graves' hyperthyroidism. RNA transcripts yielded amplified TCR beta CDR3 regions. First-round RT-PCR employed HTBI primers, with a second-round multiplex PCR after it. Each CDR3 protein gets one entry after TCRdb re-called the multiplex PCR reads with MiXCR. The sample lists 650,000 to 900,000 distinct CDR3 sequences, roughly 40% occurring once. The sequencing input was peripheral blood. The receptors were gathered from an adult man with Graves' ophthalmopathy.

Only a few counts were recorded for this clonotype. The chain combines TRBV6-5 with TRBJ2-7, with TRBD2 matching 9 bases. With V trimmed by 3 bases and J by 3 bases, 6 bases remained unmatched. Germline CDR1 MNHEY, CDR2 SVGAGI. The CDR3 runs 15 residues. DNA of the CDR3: TGTGCCAGCAGTTATGGACTAGCGCCGATCTACGAGCAGTACTTC. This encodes CASSYGLAPIYEQYF.

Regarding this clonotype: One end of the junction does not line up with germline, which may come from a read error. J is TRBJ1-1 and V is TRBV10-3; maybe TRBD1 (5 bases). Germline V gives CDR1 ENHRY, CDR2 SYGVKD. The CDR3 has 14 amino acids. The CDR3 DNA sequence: TGTGCCAGCAGTTACTCGCGTACCGGGACCGAAGCTTTCTTT. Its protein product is CASSYSRTGTEAFF.

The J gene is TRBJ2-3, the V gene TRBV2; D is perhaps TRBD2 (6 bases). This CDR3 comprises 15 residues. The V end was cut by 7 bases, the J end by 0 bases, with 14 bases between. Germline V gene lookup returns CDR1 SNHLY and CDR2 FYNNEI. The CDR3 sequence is CASIFLAISTDTQYF. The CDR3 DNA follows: TGTGCCAGCATCTTTCTAGCGATAAGCACAGATACGCAGTATTTT. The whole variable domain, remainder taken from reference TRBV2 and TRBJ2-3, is EPEVTQTPSHQVTQMGQEVILRCVPISNHLYFYWYRQILGQKVEFLVSFYNNEISEKSEIFDDQFSVERPDGSNFTLKIRSTKLEDSAMYFCASIFLAISTDTQYFGPGTRLTVL.

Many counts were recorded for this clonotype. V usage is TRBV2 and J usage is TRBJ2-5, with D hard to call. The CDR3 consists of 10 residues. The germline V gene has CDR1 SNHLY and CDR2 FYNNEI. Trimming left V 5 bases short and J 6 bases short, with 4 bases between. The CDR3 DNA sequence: TGTGCCAGCAGTTCCAAGACCCAGTACTTC. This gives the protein CASSSKTQYF.

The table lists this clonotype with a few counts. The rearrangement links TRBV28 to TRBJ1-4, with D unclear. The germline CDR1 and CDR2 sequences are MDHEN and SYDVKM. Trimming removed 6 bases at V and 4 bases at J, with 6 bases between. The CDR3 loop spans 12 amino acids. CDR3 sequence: CASSRVNEKLFF. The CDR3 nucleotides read TGTGCCAGCAGCCGGGTTAATGAAAAACTGTTTTTT. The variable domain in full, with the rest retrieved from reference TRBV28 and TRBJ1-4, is DVKVTQSSRYLVKRTGEKVFLECVQDMDHENMFWYRQDPGLGLRLIYFSYDVKMKEKGDIPEGYSVSREKKERFSLILESASTNQTSMYLCASSRVNEKLFFGSGTQLSVL.